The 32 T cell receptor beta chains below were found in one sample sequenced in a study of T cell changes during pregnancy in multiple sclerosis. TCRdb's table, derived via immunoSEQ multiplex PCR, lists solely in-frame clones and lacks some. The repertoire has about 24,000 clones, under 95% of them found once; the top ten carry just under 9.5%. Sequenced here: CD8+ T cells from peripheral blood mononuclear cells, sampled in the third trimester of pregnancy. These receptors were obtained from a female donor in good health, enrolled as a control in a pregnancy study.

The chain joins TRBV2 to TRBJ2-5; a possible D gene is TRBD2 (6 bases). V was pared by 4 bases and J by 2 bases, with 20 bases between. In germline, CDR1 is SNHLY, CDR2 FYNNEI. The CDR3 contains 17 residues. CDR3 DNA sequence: TGTGCCAGCAGTGGAGAAATAGGCGCGGGGAGGCAAGAGACCCAGTACTTC. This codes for CASSGEIGAGRQETQYF. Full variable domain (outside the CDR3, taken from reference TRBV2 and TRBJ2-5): EPEVTQTPSHQVTQMGQEVILRCVPISNHLYFYWYRQILGQKVEFLVSFYNNEISEKSEIFDDQFSVERPDGSNFTLKIRSTKLEDSAMYFCASSGEIGAGRQETQYFGPGTRLLVL.

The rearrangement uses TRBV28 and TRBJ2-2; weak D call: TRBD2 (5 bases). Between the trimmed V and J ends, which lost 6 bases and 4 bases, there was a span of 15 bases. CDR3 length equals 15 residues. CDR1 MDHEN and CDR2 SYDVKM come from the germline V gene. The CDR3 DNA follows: TGTGCCAGCAGGGTCTTCCTAGCAAGCACCGGGGAGCTGTTTTTT. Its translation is CASRVFLASTGELFF.

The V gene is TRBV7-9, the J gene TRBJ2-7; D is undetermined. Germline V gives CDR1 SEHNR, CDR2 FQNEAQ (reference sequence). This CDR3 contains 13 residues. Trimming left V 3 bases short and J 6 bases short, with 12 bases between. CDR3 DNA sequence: TGTGCCAGCAGCTTGCCATCGCCTAGCGAGCAGTACTTC. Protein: CASSLPSPSEQYF. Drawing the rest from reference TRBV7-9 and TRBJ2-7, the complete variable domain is DTGVSQNPRHKITKRGQNVTFRCDPISEHNRLYWYRQTLGQGPEFLTYFQNEAQLEKSRLLSDRFSAERPKGSFSTLEIQRTEQGDSAMYLCASSLPSPSEQYFGPGTRLTVT.

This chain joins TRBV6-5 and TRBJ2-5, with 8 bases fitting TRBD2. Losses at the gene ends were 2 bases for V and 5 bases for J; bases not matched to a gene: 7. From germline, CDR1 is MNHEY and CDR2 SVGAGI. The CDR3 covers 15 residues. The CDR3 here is CASSYNGGGPETQYF. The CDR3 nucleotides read TGTGCCAGCAGTTACAACGGGGGGGGGCCGGAGACCCAGTACTTC.

The CDR3 DNA is TGTGCCAGCAGCCTCAGACTAGCGGGGGTCACAGATACGCAGTATTTT. The encoded protein is CASSLRLAGVTDTQYF. V usage is TRBV7-6 and J usage is TRBJ2-3, with 12 bases lining up with TRBD2. Looked up from germline, CDR1 is SGHVS and CDR2 is FNYEAQ. V shed 5 bases and J 2 bases; nucleotides not matched to a gene: 5. CDR3 length equals 16 residues.

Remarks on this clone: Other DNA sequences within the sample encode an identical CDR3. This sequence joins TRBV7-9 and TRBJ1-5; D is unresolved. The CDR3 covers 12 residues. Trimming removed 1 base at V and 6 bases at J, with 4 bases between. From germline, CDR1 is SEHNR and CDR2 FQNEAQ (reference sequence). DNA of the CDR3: TGTGCCAGCAGCTTAGGAGGTCAGCCCCAGCATTTT. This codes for CASSLGGQPQHF.

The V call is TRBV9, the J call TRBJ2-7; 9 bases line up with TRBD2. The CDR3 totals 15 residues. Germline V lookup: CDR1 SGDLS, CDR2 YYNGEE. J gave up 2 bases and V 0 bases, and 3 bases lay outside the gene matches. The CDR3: CASSVGGGGAYEQYF. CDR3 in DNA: TGTGCCAGCAGCGTAGGGGGCGGGGGGGCCTACGAGCAGTACTTC.

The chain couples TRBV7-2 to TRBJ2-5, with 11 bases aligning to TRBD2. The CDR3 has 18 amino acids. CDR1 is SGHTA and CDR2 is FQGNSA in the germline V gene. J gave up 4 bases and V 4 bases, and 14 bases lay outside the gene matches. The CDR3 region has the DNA TGTGCCAGCAGCTCTCTAGGGGCCGTAGCGGGGGGGCTAGAGACCCAGTACTTC. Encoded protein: CASSSLGAVAGGLETQYF.

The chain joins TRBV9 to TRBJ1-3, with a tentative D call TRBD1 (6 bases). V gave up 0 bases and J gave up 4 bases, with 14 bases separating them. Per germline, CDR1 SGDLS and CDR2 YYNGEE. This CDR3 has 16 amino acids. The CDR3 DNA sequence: TGTGCCAGCAGCGTAGGGGGACAATCCTTCGGAAACACCATATATTTT. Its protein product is CASSVGGQSFGNTIYF.

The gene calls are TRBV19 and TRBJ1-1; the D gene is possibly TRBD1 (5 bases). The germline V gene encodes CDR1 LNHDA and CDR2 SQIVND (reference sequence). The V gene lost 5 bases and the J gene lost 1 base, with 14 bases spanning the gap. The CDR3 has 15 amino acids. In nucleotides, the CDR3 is TGTGCCAGTAGTTTAAACGGCCAGGGGAACACTGAAGCTTTCTTT. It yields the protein CASSLNGQGNTEAFF.

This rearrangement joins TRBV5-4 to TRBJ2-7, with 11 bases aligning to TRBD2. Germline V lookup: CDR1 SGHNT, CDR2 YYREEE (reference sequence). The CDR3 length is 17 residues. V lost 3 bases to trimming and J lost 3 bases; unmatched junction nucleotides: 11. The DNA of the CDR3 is TGTGCCAGCAGCTCCATAGCGGGAGGGCCTAGGGGCTACGAGCAGTACTTC. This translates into CASSSIAGGPRGYEQYF.

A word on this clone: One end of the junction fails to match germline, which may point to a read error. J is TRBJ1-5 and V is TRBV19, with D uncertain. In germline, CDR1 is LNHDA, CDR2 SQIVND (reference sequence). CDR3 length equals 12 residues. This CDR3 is CASRHSDQPQHF. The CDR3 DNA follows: TGTGCCTCAAGACATAGCGATCAGCCCCAGCATTTT.

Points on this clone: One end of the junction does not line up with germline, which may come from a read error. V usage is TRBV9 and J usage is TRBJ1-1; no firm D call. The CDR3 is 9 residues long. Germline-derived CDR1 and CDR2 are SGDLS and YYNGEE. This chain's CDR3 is CASSVPLRF. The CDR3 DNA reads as TGTGCCAGCAGCGTACCCTTGAGGTTT.

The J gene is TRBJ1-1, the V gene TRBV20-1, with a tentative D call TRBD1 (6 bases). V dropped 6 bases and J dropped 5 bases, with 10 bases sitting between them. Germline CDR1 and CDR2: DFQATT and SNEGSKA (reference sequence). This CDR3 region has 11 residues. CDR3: CSARTETEAFF. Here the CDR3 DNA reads TGCAGTGCAAGGACAGAAACTGAAGCTTTCTTT.

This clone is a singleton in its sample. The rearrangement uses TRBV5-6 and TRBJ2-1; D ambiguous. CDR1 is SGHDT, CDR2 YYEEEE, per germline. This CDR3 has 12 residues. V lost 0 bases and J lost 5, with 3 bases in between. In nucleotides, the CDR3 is TGTGCCAGCAGCTTGGTAGACAATGAGCAGTTCTTC. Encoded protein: CASSLVDNEQFF. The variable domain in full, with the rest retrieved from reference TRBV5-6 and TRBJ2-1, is DAGVTQSPTHLIKTRGQQVTLRCSPKSGHDTVSWYQQALGQGPQFIFQYYEEEERQRGNFPDRFSGHQFPNYSSELNVNALLLGDSALYLCASSLVDNEQFFGPGTRLTVL.

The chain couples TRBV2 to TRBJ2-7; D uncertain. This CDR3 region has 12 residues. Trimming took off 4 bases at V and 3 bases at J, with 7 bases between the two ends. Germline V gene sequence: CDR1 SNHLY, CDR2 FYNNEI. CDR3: CASSVSNYEQYF. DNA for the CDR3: TGTGCCAGCAGTGTCTCTAACTACGAGCAGTACTTC.

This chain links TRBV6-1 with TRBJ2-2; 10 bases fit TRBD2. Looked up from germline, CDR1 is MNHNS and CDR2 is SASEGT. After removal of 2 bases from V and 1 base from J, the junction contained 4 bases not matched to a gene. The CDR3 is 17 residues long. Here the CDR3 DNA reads TGTGCCAGCAGTGAAATAGCGGGGGGAATGAACACCGGGGAGCTGTTTTTT. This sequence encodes CASSEIAGGMNTGELFF.

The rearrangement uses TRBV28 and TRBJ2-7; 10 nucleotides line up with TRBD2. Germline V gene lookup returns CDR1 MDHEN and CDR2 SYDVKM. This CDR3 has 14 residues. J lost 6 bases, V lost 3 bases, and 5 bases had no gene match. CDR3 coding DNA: TGTGCCAGCAGTTTCCGGACTAGCGGAGTCGAGCAGTACTTC. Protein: CASSFRTSGVEQYF.

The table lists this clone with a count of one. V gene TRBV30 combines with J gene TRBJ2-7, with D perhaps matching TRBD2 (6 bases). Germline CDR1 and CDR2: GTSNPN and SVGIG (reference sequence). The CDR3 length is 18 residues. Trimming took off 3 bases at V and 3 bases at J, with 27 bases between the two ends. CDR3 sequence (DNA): TGTGCCTGGAGCCCCCATGTGGGTAGCGGCCGATCCCTCTACGAGCAGTACTTC. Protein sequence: CAWSPHVGSGRSLYEQYF.

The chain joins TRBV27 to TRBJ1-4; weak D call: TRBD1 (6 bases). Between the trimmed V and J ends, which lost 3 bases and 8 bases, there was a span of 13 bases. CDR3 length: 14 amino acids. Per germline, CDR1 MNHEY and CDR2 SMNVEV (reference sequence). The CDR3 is CASSFGGAEEKLFF. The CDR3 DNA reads TGTGCCAGCAGTTTTGGGGGGGCAGAAGAAAAACTGTTTTTT.

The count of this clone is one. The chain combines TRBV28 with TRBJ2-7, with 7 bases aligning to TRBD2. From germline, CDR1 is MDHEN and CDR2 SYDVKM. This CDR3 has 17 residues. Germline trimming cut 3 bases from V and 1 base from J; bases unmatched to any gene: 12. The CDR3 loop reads CASSLARGGGGSYEQYF. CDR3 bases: TGTGCCAGCAGTTTGGCGCGGGGTGGCGGGGGATCCTACGAGCAGTACTTC. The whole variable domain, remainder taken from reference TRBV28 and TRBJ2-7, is DVKVTQSSRYLVKRTGEKVFLECVQDMDHENMFWYRQDPGLGLRLIYFSYDVKMKEKGDIPEGYSVSREKKERFSLILESASTNQTSMYLCASSLARGGGGSYEQYFGPGTRLTVT.

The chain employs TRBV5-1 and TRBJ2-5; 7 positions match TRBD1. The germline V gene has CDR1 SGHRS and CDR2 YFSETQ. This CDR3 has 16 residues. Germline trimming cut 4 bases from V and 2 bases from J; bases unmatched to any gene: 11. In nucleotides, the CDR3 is TGCGCCAGCAGCACACCCCTGGGACAGCCACAAGAGACCCAGTACTTC. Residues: CASSTPLGQPQETQYF.

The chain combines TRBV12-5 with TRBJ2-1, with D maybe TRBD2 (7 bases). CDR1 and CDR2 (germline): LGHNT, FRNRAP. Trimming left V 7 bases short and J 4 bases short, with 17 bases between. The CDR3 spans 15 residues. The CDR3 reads CASAIGGGRYNEQFF. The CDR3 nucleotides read TGTGCTAGTGCTATAGGGGGGGGGCGATACAATGAGCAGTTCTTC.

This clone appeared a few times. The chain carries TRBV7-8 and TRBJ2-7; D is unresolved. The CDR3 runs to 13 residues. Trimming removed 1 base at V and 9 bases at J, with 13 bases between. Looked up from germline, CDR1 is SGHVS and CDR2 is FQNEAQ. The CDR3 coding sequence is TGTGCCAGCAGCTTAGGACTGGAACCCTGGCAGTACTTC. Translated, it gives CASSLGLEPWQYF. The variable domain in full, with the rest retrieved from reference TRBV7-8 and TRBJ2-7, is GAGVSQSPRYKVAKRGQDVALRCDPISGHVSLFWYQQALGQGPEFLTYFQNEAQLDKSGLPSDRFFAERPEGSVSTLKIQRTQQEDSAVYLCASSLGLEPWQYFGPGTRLTVT.

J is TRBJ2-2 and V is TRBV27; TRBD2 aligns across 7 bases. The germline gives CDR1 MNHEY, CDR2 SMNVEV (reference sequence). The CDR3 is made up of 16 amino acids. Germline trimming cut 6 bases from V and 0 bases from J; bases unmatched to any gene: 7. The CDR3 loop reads CASRLAGGTNTGELFF. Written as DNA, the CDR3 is TGTGCCAGCAGGTTAGCGGGCGGAACGAACACCGGGGAGCTGTTTTTT.

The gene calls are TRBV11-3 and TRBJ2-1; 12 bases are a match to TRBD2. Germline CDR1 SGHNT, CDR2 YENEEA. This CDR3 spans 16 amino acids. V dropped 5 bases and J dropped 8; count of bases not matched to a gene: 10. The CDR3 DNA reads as TGTGCCAGCAGCCTCAGACCGGGACTAGCGGGCTATGAGCAGTTCTTC. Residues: CASSLRPGLAGYEQFF.

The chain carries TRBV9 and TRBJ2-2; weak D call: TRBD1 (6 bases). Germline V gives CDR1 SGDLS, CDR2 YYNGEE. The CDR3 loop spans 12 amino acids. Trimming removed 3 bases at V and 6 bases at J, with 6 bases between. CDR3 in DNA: TGTGCCAGCAGCGGGACAGCCGGGGAGCTGTTTTTT. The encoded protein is CASSGTAGELFF. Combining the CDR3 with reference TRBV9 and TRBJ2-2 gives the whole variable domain DSGVTQTPKHLITATGQRVTLRCSPRSGDLSVYWYQQSLDQGLQFLIQYYNGEERAKGNILERFSAQQFPDLHSELNLSSLELGDSALYFCASSGTAGELFFGEGSRLTVL.

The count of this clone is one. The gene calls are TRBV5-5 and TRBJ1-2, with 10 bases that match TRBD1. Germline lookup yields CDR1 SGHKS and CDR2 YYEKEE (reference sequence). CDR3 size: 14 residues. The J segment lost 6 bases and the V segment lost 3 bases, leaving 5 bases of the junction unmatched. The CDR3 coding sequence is TGTGCCAGCAGCTGGTGGGGGACAGGGGATGGCTACACCTTC. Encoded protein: CASSWWGTGDGYTF. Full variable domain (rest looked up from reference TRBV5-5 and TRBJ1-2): DAGVTQSPTHLIKTRGQQVTLRCSPISGHKSVSWYQQVLGQGPQFIFQYYEKEERGRGNFPDRFSARQFPNYSSELNVNALLLGDSALYLCASSWWGTGDGYTFGSGTRLTVV.

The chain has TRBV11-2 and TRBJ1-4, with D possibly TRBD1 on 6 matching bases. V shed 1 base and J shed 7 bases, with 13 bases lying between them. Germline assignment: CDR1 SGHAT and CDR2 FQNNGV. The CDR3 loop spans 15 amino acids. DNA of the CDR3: TGTGCCAGCAGCTTAGGTGAGGGGGACGTTGAAAAACTGTTTTTT. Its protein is CASSLGEGDVEKLFF.

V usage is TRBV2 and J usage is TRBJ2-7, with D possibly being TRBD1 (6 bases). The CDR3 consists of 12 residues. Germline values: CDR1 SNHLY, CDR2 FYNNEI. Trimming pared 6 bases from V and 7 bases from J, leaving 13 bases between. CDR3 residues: CASSPSRGEQYF. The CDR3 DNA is TGTGCCAGCAGCCCCTCCAGGGGTGAGCAGTACTTC.

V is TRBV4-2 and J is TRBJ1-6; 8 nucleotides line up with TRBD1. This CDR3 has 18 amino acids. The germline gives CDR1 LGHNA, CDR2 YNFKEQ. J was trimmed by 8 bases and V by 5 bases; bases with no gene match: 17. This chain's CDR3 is CASSATSLPGQDHSPLHF. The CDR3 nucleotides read TGTGCCAGCAGCGCAACATCTCTCCCGGGACAGGATCATTCACCCCTCCACTTT.

The CDR3: CSVTPRVEPTEQYF. DNA of the CDR3: TGCAGCGTTACCCCCAGGGTAGAACCAACCGAGCAGTACTTC. This chain uses TRBV29-1 with TRBJ2-7; possible D gene TRBD1, 5 bases. CDR3 length equals 14 residues. The V end was cut by 5 bases, the J end by 6 bases, with 20 bases between. The germline CDR1 and CDR2 sequences are SQVTM and ANQGSEA.